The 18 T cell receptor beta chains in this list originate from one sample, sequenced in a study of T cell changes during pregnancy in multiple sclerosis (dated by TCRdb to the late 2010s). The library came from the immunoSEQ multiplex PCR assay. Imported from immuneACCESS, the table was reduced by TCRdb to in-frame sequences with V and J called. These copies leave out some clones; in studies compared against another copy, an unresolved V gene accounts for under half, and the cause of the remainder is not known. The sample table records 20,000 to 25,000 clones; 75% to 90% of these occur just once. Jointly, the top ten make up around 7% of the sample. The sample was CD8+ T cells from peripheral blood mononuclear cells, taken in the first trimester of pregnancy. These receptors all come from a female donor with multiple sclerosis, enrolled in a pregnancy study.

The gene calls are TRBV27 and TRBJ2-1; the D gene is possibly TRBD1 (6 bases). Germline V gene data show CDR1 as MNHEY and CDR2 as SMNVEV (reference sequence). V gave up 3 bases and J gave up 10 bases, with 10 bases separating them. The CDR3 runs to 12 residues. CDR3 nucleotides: TGTGCCAGCAGTTTCCCGGGACAAGAGCAGTTCTTC. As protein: CASSFPGQEQFF.

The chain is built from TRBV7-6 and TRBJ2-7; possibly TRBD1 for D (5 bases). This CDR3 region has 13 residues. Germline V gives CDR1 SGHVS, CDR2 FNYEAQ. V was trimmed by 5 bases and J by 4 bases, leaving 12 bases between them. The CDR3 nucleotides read TGTGCCAGCAGCCCTCTGACAGATTACGAGCAGTACTTC. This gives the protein CASSPLTDYEQYF.

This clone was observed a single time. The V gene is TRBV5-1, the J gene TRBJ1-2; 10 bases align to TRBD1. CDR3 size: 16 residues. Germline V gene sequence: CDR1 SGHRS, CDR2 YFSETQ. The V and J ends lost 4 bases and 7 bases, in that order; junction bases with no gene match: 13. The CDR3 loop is CASSPRPGQGMSGYTF. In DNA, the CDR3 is TGCGCCAGCAGCCCCCGACCGGGACAGGGGATGAGTGGCTACACCTTC. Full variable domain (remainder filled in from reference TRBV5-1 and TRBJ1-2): KAGVTQTPRYLIKTRGQQVTLSCSPISGHRSVSWYQQTPGQGLQFLFEYFSETQRNKGNFPGRFSGRQFSNSRSEMNVSTLELGDSALYLCASSPRPGQGMSGYTFGSGTRLTVV.

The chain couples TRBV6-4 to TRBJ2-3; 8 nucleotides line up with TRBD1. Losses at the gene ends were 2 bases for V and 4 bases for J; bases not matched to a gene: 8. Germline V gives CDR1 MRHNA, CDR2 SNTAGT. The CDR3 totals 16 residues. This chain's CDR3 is CASSDTFRTGPDTQYF. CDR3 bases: TGTGCCAGCAGTGACACATTCCGGACAGGGCCAGATACGCAGTATTTT.

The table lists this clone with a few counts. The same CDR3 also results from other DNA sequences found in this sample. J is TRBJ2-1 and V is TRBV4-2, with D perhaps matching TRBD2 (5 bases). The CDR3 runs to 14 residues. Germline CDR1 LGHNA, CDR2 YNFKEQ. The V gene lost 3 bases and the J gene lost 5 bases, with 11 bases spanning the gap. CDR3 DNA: TGTGCCAGCAGCCAGCTACTAGAGGACAATGAGCAGTTCTTC. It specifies CASSQLLEDNEQFF.

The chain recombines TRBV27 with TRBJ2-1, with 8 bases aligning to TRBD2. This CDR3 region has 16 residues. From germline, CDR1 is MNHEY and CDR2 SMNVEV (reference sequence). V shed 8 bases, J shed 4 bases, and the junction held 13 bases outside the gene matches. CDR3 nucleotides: TGTGCCAGCCGTCCCGGTAGCGGGAAACTTTACAATGAGCAGTTCTTC. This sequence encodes CASRPGSGKLYNEQFF.

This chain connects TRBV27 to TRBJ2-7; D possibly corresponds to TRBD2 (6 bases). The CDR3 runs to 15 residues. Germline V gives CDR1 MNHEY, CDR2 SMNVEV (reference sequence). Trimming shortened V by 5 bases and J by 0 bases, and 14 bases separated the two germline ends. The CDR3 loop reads CASSPTGESSYEQYF. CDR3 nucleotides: TGTGCCAGCAGTCCCACGGGAGAGAGCTCCTACGAGCAGTACTTC.

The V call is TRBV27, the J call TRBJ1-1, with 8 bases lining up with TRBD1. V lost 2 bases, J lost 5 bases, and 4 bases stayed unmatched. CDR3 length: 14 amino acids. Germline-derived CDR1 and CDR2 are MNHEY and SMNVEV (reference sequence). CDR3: CASSLGRGRTEAFF. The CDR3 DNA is TGTGCCAGCAGTTTAGGCAGGGGGCGAACTGAAGCTTTCTTT.

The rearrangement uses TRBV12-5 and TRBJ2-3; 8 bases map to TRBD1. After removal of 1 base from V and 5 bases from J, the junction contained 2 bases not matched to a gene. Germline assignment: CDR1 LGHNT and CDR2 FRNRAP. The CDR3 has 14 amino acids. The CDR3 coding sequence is TGTGCTAGTGGTTTGGGACAGGGGATAGATACGCAGTATTTT. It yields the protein CASGLGQGIDTQYF.

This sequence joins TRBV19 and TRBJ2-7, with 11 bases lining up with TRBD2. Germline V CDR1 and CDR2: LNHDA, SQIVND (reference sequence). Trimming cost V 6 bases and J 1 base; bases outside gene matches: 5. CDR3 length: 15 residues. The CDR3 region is CASSHTSGGSYEQYF. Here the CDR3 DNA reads TGTGCCAGTAGCCATACTAGCGGGGGATCCTACGAGCAGTACTTC.

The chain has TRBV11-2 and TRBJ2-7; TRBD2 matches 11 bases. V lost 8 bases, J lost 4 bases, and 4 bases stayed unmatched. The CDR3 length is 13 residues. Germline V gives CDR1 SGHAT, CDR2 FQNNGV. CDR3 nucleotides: TGTGCCAGCTCCGCTAGCGGGAGGTACGAGCAGTACTTC. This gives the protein CASSASGRYEQYF.

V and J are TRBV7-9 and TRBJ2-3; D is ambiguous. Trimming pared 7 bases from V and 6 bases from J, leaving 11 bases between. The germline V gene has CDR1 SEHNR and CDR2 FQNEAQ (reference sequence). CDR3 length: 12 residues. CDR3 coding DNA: TGTGCCAGCAACGTCGAGATGGATACGCAGTATTTT. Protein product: CASNVEMDTQYF.

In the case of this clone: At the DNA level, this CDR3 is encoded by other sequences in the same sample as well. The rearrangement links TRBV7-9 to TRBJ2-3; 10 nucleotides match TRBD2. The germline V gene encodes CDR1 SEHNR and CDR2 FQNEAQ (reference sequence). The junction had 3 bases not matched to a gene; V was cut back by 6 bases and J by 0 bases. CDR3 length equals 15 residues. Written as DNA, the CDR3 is TGTGCCAGCAGTTGGACTAGCGGCAGCACAGATACGCAGTATTTT. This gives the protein CASSWTSGSTDTQYF.

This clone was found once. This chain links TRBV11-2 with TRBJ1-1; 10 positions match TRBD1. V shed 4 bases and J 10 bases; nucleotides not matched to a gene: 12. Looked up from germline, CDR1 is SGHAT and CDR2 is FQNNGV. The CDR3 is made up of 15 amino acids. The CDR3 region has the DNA TGTGCCAGCAGCTCATTTGCCGGGACAGGGGATACAGCTTTCTTT. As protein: CASSSFAGTGDTAFF.

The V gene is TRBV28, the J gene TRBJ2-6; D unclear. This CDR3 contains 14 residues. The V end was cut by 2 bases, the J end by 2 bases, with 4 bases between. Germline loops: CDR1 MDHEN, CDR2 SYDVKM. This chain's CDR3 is CASSLRAGANVLTF. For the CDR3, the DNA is TGTGCCAGCAGTTTACGGGCTGGGGCCAACGTCCTGACTTTC.

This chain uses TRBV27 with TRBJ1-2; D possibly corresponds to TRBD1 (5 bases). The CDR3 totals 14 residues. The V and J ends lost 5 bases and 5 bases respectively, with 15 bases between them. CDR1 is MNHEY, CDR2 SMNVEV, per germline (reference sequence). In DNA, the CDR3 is TGTGCCAGCAGTCCCCACGTGACAGATTATGGCTACACCTTC. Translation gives CASSPHVTDYGYTF.

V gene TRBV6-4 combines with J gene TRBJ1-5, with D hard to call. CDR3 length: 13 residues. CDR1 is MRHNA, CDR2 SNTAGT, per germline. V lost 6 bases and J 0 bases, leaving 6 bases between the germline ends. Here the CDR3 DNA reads TGTGCCAGCAGCCCAGATAGCAATCAGCCCCAGCATTTT. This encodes CASSPDSNQPQHF.

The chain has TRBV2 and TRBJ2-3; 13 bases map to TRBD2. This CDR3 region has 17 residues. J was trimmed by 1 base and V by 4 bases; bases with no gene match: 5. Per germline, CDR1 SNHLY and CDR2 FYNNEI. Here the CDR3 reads CASSGRLAGGRTDTQYF. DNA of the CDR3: TGTGCCAGCAGTGGGCGACTAGCGGGAGGCCGCACAGATACGCAGTATTTT.